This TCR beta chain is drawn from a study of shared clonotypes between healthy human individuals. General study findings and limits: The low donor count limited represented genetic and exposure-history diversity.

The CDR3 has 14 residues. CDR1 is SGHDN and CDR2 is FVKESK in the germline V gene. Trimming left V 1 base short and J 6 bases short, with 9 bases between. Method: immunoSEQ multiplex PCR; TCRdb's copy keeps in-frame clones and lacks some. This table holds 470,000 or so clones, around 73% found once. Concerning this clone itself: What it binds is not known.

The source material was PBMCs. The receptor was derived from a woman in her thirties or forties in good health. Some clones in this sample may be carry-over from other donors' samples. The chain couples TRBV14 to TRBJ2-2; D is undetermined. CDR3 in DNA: TGTGCCAGCAGCCAAGGGAAATGGGCCGGGGAGCTGTTTTTT. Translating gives CASSQGKWAGELFF.